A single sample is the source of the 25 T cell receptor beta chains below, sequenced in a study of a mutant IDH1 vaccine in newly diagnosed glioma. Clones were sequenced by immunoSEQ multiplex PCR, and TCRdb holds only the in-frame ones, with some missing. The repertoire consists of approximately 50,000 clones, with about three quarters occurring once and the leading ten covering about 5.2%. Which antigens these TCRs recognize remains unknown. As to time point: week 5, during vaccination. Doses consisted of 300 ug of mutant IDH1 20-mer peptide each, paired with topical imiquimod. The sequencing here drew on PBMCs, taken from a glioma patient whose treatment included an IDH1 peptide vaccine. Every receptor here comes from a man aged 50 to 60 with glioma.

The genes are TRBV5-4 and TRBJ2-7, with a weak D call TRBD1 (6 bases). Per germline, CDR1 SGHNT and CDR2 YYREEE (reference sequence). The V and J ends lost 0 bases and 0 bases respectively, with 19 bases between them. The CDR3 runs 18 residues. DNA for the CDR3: TGTGCCAGCAGCTTGGGGGGGCCCAGATCGAAGAGCTCCTACGAGCAGTACTTC. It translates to CASSLGGPRSKSSYEQYF.

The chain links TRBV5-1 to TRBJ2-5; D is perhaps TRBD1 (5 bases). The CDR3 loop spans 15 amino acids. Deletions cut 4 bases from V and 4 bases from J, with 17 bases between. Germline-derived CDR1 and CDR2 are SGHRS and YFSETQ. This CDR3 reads CASSPQAGQGETQYF. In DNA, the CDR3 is TGCGCCAGCAGCCCGCAGGCAGGGCAGGGAGAGACCCAGTACTTC.

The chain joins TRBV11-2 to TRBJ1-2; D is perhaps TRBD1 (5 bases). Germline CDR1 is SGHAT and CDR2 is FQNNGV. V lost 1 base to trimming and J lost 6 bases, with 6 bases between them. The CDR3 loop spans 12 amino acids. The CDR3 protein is CASSLGGNGYTF. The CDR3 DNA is TGTGCCAGCAGCTTAGGGGGGAATGGCTACACCTTC.

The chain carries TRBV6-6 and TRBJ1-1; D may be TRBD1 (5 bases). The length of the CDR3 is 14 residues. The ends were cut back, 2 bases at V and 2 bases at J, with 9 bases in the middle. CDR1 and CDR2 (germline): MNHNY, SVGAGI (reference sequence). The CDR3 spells CASSYGTGNTEAFF. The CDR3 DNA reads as TGTGCCAGCAGTTACGGGACTGGCAACACTGAAGCTTTCTTT.

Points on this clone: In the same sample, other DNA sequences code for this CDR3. The CDR3 sequence is CASSLRTDTQYF. For the CDR3, the DNA is TGTGCCAGCAGCTTAAGAACAGATACGCAGTATTTT. The chain uses TRBV7-2 and TRBJ2-3; unclear D gene. The CDR3 is 12 residues long. Germline CDR1 SGHTA, CDR2 FQGNSA. V lost 2 bases and J lost 3, with 3 bases in between.

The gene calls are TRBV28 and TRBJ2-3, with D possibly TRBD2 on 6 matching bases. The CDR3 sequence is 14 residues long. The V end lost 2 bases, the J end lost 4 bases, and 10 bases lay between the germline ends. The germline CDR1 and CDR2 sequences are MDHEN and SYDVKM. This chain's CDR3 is CASSLMTRSDTQYF. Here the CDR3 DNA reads TGTGCCAGCAGTTTAATGACTAGATCAGATACGCAGTATTTT.

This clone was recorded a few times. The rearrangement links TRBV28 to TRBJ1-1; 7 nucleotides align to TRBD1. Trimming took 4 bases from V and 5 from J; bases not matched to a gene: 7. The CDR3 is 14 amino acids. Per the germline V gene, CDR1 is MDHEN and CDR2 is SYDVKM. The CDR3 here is CASSSRGRRTEAFF. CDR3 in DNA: TGTGCCAGCAGTTCAAGGGGGCGACGAACTGAAGCTTTCTTT.

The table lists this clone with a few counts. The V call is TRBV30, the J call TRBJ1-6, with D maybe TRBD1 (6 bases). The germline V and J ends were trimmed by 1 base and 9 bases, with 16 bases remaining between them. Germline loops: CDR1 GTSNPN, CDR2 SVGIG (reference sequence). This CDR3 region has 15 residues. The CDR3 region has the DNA TGTGCCTGGAGTGGGGGGCGGGGGCAAAGTTCACCCCTCCACTTT. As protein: CAWSGGRGQSSPLHF.

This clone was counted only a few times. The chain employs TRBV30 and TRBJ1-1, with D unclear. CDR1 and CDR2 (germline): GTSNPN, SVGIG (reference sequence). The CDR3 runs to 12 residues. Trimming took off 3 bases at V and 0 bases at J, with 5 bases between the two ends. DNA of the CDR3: TGTGCCTGGAGGCAGATGAACACTGAAGCTTTCTTT. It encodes CAWRQMNTEAFF.

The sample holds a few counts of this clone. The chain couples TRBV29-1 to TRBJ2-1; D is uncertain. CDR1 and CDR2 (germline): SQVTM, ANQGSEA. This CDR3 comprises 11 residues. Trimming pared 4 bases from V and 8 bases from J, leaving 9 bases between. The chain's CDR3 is CSVADGDEQFF. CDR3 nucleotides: TGCAGCGTTGCGGATGGCGATGAGCAGTTCTTC.

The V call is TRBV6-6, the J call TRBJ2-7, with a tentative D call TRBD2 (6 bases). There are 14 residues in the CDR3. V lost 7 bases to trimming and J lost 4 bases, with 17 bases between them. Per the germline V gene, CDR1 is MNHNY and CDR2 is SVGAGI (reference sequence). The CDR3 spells CASTPDGSSYEQYF. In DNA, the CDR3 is TGTGCCAGCACCCCGGACGGGAGCTCTTACGAGCAGTACTTC.

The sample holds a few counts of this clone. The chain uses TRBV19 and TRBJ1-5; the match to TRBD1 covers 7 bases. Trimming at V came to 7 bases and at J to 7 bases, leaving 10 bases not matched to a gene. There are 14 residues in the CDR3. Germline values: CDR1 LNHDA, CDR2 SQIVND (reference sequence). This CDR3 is CASTDRALGQPQHF. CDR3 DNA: TGTGCCAGTACCGACAGGGCTCTAGGACAGCCCCAGCATTTT.

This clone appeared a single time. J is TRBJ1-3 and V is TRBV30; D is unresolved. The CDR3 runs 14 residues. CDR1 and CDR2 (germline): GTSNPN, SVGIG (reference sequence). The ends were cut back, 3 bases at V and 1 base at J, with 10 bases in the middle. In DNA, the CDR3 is TGTGCCTGGAGCCTGGAGTCGTCTGGAAACACCATATATTTT. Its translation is CAWSLESSGNTIYF.

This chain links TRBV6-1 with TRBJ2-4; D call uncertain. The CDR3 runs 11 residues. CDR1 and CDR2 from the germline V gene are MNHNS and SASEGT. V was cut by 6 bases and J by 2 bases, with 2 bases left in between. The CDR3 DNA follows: TGTGCCAGCAGCTCCAAAAACATTCAGTACTTC. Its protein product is CASSSKNIQYF.

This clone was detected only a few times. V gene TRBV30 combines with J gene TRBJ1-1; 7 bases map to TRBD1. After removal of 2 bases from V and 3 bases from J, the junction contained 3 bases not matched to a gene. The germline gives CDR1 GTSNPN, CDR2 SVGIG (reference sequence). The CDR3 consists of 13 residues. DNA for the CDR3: TGTGCCTGGAGTCAAGACAGGGACACTGAAGCTTTCTTT. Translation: CAWSQDRDTEAFF. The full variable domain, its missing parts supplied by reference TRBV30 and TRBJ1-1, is SQTIHQWPATLVQPVGSPLSLECTVEGTSNPNLYWYRQAAGRGLQLLFYSVGIGQISSEVPQNLSASRPQDRQFILSSKKLLLSDSGFYLCAWSQDRDTEAFFGQGTRLTVV.

CDR3 DNA: TGTGCCAGCAGCTTGGTCCAGGGGAGAGATACGCAGTATTTT. It is translated as CASSLVQGRDTQYF. The chain employs TRBV5-5 and TRBJ2-3; perhaps TRBD1 as D (6 bases). Trimming cost V 0 bases and J 5 bases, with 10 bases left between them. The V gene's germline CDR1 is SGHKS and CDR2 YYEKEE (reference sequence). The CDR3 loop spans 14 amino acids.

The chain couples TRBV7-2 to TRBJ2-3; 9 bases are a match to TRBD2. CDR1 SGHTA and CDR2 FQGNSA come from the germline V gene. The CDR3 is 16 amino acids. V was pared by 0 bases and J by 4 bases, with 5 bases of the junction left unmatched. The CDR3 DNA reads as TGTGCCAGCAGCTTAGCATTAGCGGGGGCCGCAGATACGCAGTATTTT. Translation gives CASSLALAGAADTQYF.

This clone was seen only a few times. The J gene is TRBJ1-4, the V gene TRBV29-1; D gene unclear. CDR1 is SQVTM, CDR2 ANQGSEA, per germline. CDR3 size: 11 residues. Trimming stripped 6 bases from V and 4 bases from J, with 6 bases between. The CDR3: CSVRSNEKLFF. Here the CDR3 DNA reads TGCAGCGTACGGAGTAATGAAAAACTGTTTTTT.

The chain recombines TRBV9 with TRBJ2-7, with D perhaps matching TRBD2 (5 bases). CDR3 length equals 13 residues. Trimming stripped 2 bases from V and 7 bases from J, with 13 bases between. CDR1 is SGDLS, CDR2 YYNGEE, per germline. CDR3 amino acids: CASSVDPGWEQYF. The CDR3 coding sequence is TGTGCCAGCAGCGTTGATCCGGGGTGGGAGCAGTACTTC.

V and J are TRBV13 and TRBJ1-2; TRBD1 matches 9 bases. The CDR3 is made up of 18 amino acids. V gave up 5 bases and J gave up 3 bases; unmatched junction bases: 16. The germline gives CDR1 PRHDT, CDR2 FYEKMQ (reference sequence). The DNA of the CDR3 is TGTGCCAGCAGCGCAGACACAGGGGGCTTGCTGCCGGACTATGGCTACACCTTC. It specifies CASSADTGGLLPDYGYTF.

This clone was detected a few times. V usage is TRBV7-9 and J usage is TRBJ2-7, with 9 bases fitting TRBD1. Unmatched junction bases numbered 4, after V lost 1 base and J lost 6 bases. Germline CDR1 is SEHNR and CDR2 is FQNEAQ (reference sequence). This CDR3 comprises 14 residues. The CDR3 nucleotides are TGTGCCAGCAGCTTAGAACAGGGGGCCGTCGAGCAGTACTTC. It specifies CASSLEQGAVEQYF. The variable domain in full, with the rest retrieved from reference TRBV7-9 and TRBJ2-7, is DTGVSQNPRHKITKRGQNVTFRCDPISEHNRLYWYRQTLGQGPEFLTYFQNEAQLEKSRLLSDRFSAERPKGSFSTLEIQRTEQGDSAMYLCASSLEQGAVEQYFGPGTRLTVT.

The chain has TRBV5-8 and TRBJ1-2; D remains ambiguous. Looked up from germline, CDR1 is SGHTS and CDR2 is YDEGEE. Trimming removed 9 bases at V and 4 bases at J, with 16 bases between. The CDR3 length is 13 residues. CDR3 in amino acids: CATPYGRAYGYTF. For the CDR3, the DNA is TGTGCCACTCCGTATGGGAGGGCCTATGGCTACACCTTC.

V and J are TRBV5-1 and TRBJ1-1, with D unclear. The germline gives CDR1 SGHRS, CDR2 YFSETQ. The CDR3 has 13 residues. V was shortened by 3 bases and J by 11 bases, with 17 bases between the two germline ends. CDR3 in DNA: TGCGCCAGCAGCTCCCCAAGCGTCTCGTGGGCTTTCTTT. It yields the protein CASSSPSVSWAFF.

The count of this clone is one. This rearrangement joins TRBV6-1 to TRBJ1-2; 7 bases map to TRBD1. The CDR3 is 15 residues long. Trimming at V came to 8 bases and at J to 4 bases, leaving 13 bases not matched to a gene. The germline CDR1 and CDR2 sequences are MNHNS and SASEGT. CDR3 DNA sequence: TGTGCCAGCTGGGGACAGCAACCCAACTCCTATGGCTACACCTTC. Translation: CASWGQQPNSYGYTF.

In DNA, the CDR3 is TGTGCCAGCAGACCAAAGAGGGGCGTTGGCTGGAGGGAGACCCAGTACTTC. It yields the protein CASRPKRGVGWRETQYF. The chain links TRBV5-6 to TRBJ2-5; D might be TRBD1 or TRBD2, each matching 5 bases. Per germline, CDR1 SGHDT and CDR2 YYEEEE. V lost 5 bases to trimming and J lost 5 bases, with 25 bases between them. The CDR3 runs 17 residues. Looking up the rest from reference TRBV5-6 and TRBJ2-5 gives the full variable domain: DAGVTQSPTHLIKTRGQQVTLRCSPKSGHDTVSWYQQALGQGPQFIFQYYEEEERQRGNFPDRFSGHQFPNYSSELNVNALLLGDSALYLCASRPKRGVGWRETQYFGPGTRLLVL.